Described below is a single T cell receptor (beta chain) sequence and its context. Its antigen is unknown. The V end lost 6 bases, the J end lost 0 bases, and 12 bases lay between the germline ends. This CDR3 has 15 residues. This entry is derived from a study of identical twins. Study-level results: There is a chance that invariant MAIT and iNKT cells partially muddied zero-insertion analyses.

TCRdb ran MiXCR on the 5' RACE reads and lists one entry per CDR3 protein. The sample includes some 600,000 distinct CDR3 sequences, under 8.5% seen only once; the top ten take 1.6%. This sample was also put to use in a study of yellow fever vaccine responses in identical twins.

This chain uses TRBV12-3 or TRBV12-4 with TRBJ1-5; TRBD1 is a possible D gene (5 bases). The specimen sequenced was PBMCs. The clonotype originates from a woman under 30 in good health. The CDR3 DNA sequence: TGTGCCAGCAGACCCGGGACGGTTAGCAATCAGCCCCAGCATTTT. Its protein is CASRPGTVSNQPQHF.